This T cell receptor (beta chain) was sequenced for a study of T cells after yellow fever vaccination. The overall study: Fractions with few cells were prepared using SMART-Seq v4 Ultra Low Input.

Study-level points and caveats: Once the booster was given, most primary-vaccination clones reappeared, at roughly 96% for CD4 and 88% for CD8. Just a small share of clonotypes turned up in the CD4 compartment as well as the CD8 compartment.

The CDR3 is made up of 16 amino acids. V was pared by 0 bases and J by 7 bases, with 6 bases of the junction left unmatched. Germline V gene sequence: CDR1 SEHNR, CDR2 FQNEAQ (reference sequence). In making TCR cDNA, 5'RACE template switching added a universal primer site and UMIs to it. Each CDR3 protein gets one entry after TCRdb re-called the 5' RACE reads with MiXCR. The data show a few hundred thousand distinct CDR3 sequences, with approximately 4% seen just once and around 24% held by the top ten. A remark on this clonotype: Its matching antigen is unknown.

The input for sequencing was PBMCs, taken 5 days after the yellow fever booster vaccination. The receptor was derived from a man aged 18 to 30 who received the YFV17D yellow fever vaccine. V and J are TRBV7-9 and TRBJ2-1, with 10 bases identical to TRBD1. This CDR3 is CASSLAKTGGWNEQFF. The CDR3 nucleotides read TGTGCCAGCAGCTTAGCAAAGACAGGGGGCTGGAATGAGCAGTTCTTC.